The 21 T cell receptor beta chains below come from one sample, sequenced in a study of T-cell reconstitution after alpha-beta-depleted transplantation in children. A TCRbeta library incorporating unique molecular identifiers was prepared. TCRdb processed the PCR reads anew with MiXCR; each CDR3 protein has one entry. Of about 3,300 distinct CDR3 sequences in the sample, roughly 22% were seen once. The specimen was PBMCs, mostly from graft donor cells, collected 60 days after TCRalphabeta/CD19-depleted stem cell transplant. These receptors all come from a male patient aged 2 to 10 who had a stem cell transplant for acute lymphoblastic leukemia, so the T cells may come from the graft donor.

There are many counts of this clonotype. The chain joins TRBV10-3 to TRBJ2-1; 11 bases are a match to TRBD1. CDR3 size: 13 residues. CDR1 and CDR2 (germline): ENHRY, SYGVKD. The V and J ends lost 10 bases and 6 bases, in that order; junction bases with no gene match: 5. The chain's CDR3 is CATGQGATNEQFF. The CDR3 DNA reads as TGTGCCACCGGACAGGGGGCGACCAATGAGCAGTTCTTC.

This clonotype qualifies as medium-sized. V and J are TRBV5-6 and TRBJ2-3; TRBD1 is a possible D gene (6 bases). This CDR3 region has 17 residues. Germline CDR1 is SGHDT and CDR2 is YYEEEE. V lost 4 bases to trimming and J lost 0 bases, with 18 bases between them. CDR3 amino acids: CASSPPQGRGSTDTQYF. The CDR3 nucleotides read TGTGCCAGCAGCCCACCCCAGGGCAGGGGAAGCACAGATACGCAGTATTTT.

In its sample, this clonotype ranks as medium-sized (0.01 to 0.1%). The chain carries TRBV20-1 and TRBJ2-3; unclear D gene. Between the trimmed V and J ends, which lost 5 bases and 5 bases, there was a span of 8 bases. The CDR3 runs 11 residues. Germline V gene data show CDR1 as DFQATT and CDR2 as SNEGSKA (reference sequence). CDR3 loop: CSAGIQDTQYF. For the CDR3, the DNA is TGCAGTGCTGGGATTCAAGATACGCAGTATTTT.

Sample share makes this clonotype medium-sized. CDR3 nucleotides: TGTGCCAGCAGCTTAATGGGACTAGAGGGAGAGACCCAGTACTTC. Translated, it gives CASSLMGLEGETQYF. The rearrangement uses TRBV7-3 and TRBJ2-5, with 8 positions matching TRBD2. Germline V gene sequence: CDR1 SGHTA, CDR2 FQGTGA. The V and J ends lost 1 base and 4 bases, in that order; junction bases with no gene match: 5. This CDR3 has 15 amino acids.

J is TRBJ2-6 and V is TRBV12-3 or TRBV12-4, with D possibly TRBD1 on 6 matching bases. The CDR3 contains 16 residues. Trimming pared 1 base from V and 3 bases from J, leaving 10 bases between. Written as DNA, the CDR3 is TGTGCCAGCAGTTTAGGAGGGGGATATGGGGCCAACGTCCTGACTTTC. This gives the protein CASSLGGGYGANVLTF.

This clonotype was seen ten or more times. This may come from a read error, since a much larger clone is one base off. This chain links TRBV12-3 or TRBV12-4 with TRBJ2-3; 8 positions match TRBD2. The CDR3 covers 18 residues. The CDR3 reads CACSFMAGGPSITDTQYF. The CDR3 bases are TGTGCCTGCAGTTTTATGGCGGGAGGTCCCTCGATCACAGATACGCAGTATTTT.

This clonotype occurred a few times. This chain connects TRBV5-6 to TRBJ2-7, with 10 bases matching TRBD2. V was pared by 0 bases and J by 4 bases, with 7 bases of the junction left unmatched. The germline gives CDR1 SGHDT, CDR2 YYEEEE. The CDR3 has 16 amino acids. The CDR3 DNA reads TGTGCCAGCAGCTTGGCCATATCTAGCGGGAGTTACGAGCAGTACTTC. Its protein product is CASSLAISSGSYEQYF.

Sample share makes this clonotype medium-sized. This chain links TRBV29-1 with TRBJ2-1; TRBD2 aligns across 8 bases. CDR3 length: 14 residues. Losses at the gene ends were 4 bases for V and 4 bases for J; bases not matched to a gene: 6. The germline CDR1 and CDR2 sequences are SQVTM and ANQGSEA. The chain's CDR3 is CSVVEREIYNEQFF. Written as DNA, the CDR3 is TGCAGCGTTGTCGAGCGGGAGATTTACAATGAGCAGTTCTTC.

This sequence joins TRBV25-1 and TRBJ2-2, with D possibly being TRBD1 or TRBD2 (5 bases each). The V gene's germline CDR1 is MGHDK and CDR2 SYGVNS. V was shortened by 5 bases and J by 4 bases, with 14 bases between the two germline ends. This CDR3 is built from 15 residues. The CDR3 DNA sequence: TGTGCCAGCAGTCTGGGGACCGTGGGCACCGGGGAGCTGTTTTTT. It codes for CASSLGTVGTGELFF.

At least ten counts were recorded for this clonotype. The CDR3 is CASNDPGNSPLHF. In DNA form, the CDR3 reads TGTGCCAGCAACGACCCGGGCAATTCACCCCTCCACTTT. This chain links TRBV27 with TRBJ1-6; D remains unclear. V lost 7 bases, J lost 7 bases, and 11 bases lay in between. The CDR3 contains 13 residues. The germline CDR1 and CDR2 sequences are MNHEY and SMNVEV (reference sequence).

This clonotype was detected many times. The chain couples TRBV9 to TRBJ2-1; 12 bases map to TRBD2. V trimming: 2 bases; J trimming: 5 bases; junction bases outside the gene matches: 5. Germline-derived CDR1 and CDR2 are SGDLS and YYNGEE. CDR3 length: 16 amino acids. The CDR3 nucleotides are TGTGCCAGCAGCGTTCTAGCGGGAGGGCCCGACAATGAGCAGTTCTTC. The encoded protein is CASSVLAGGPDNEQFF.

This clonotype was recorded at least ten times. This rearrangement joins TRBV5-1 to TRBJ2-7; TRBD1 matches at 8 bases. Germline trimming cut 0 bases from V and 4 bases from J; bases unmatched to any gene: 0. This CDR3 has 13 amino acids. CDR1 is SGHRS and CDR2 is YFSETQ in the germline V gene. The CDR3 DNA sequence: TGCGCCAGCAGCTTGGACAGGGGGTACGAGCAGTACTTC. Protein sequence: CASSLDRGYEQYF. The full variable domain, completed using reference TRBV5-1 and TRBJ2-7, is KAGVTQTPRYLIKTRGQQVTLSCSPISGHRSVSWYQQTPGQGLQFLFEYFSETQRNKGNFPGRFSGRQFSNSRSEMNVSTLELGDSALYLCASSLDRGYEQYFGPGTRLTVT.

The DNA for the CDR3 is TGTGCCAGCAGCGTAGCGAGCAGGGTCGCTAGCACAGATACGCAGTATTTT. Encoded protein: CASSVASRVASTDTQYF. J is TRBJ2-3 and V is TRBV9; possible D gene TRBD1, 5 bases. V was shortened by 0 bases and J by 0 bases, with 14 bases between the two germline ends. The CDR3 consists of 17 residues. Germline CDR1 SGDLS, CDR2 YYNGEE.

This clonotype has a count of ten or more. This may be a read error, as it is one base from a much larger clone. The chain carries TRBV18 and TRBJ2-5, with no clear D. The CDR3 has 11 amino acids. CDR1 and CDR2 from the germline V gene are KGHSH and LQKENI. CDR3 protein: CASSPQETQHF. CDR3 sequence (DNA): TGTGCCAGCTCACCACAGGAGACCCAGCACTTC.

This clonotype ranks as medium-sized. The V gene is TRBV6-5, the J gene TRBJ2-5; D is possibly TRBD1 or TRBD2 (5 bases each). Trimming removed 1 base at V and 5 bases at J, with 11 bases between. There are 14 residues in the CDR3. Per germline, CDR1 MNHEY and CDR2 SVGAGI. CDR3 amino acids: CASSYWGGYETQYF. Here the CDR3 DNA reads TGTGCCAGCAGTTACTGGGGCGGGTATGAGACCCAGTACTTC.

This clonotype was counted ten times or more. V and J are TRBV4-2 and TRBJ2-2, with D maybe TRBD1 (7 bases). The V end was cut by 2 bases, the J end by 4 bases, with 11 bases between. Looked up from germline, CDR1 is LGHNA and CDR2 is YNFKEQ. The CDR3 has 15 residues. CDR3: CASSQRQGGTGELFF. The CDR3 DNA reads TGTGCCAGCAGCCAAAGACAGGGAGGCACCGGGGAGCTGTTTTTT.

This clonotype has ten or more counts. The chain employs TRBV29-1 and TRBJ1-3; D perhaps matches TRBD1 (6 bases). Deletions cut 6 bases from V and 0 bases from J, with 9 bases between. The CDR3 runs to 13 residues. CDR1 is SQVTM and CDR2 is ANQGSEA in the germline V gene. CDR3 region: CSVDSYSGNTIYF. The CDR3 nucleotides read TGCAGCGTGGACAGTTACTCTGGAAACACCATATATTTT. The variable domain in full, completed from reference TRBV29-1 and TRBJ1-3, reads SAVISQKPSRDICQRGTSLTIQCQVDSQVTMMFWYRQQPGQSLTLIATANQGSEATYESGFVIDKFPISRPNLTFSTLTVSNMSPEDSSIYLCSVDSYSGNTIYFGEGSWLTVV.

By share of the sample, this clonotype is medium-sized (0.01 to 0.1%). The V and J genes are TRBV28 and TRBJ1-6; TRBD1 might be the D (6 bases). There are 14 residues in the CDR3. Trimming cost V 6 bases and J 6 bases, with 12 bases left between them. The V gene's germline CDR1 is MDHEN and CDR2 SYDVKM. The CDR3 sequence is CASSNRVVNSPLHF. Written as DNA, the CDR3 is TGTGCCAGCAGCAACAGGGTTGTTAATTCACCCCTCCACTTT.

At least ten counts were recorded for this clonotype. The chain combines TRBV4-2 with TRBJ2-2; 8 nucleotides agree with TRBD2. The CDR3 totals 16 residues. From germline, CDR1 is LGHNA and CDR2 YNFKEQ. J gave up 5 bases and V 2 bases, and 7 bases lay outside the gene matches. CDR3 amino acids: CASSQYREGRTGELFF. CDR3 sequence (DNA): TGTGCCAGCAGCCAATACCGGGAGGGCCGTACCGGGGAGCTGTTTTTT.

Relative to its sample, this clonotype is medium-sized. This sequence joins TRBV7-9 and TRBJ2-3; D uncertain. V lost 4 bases and J 2 bases, leaving 1 base between the germline ends. The CDR3 spans 11 residues. Germline CDR1 is SEHNR and CDR2 is FQNEAQ (reference sequence). The CDR3 region has the DNA TGTGCCAGCAGCTACACAGATACGCAGTATTTT. Its translation is CASSYTDTQYF.

This clonotype is medium-sized (0.01 to 0.1%) within its sample. This chain uses TRBV18 with TRBJ1-2; 10 nucleotides agree with TRBD1. The CDR3 is 14 residues long. Germline-derived CDR1 and CDR2 are KGHSH and LQKENI. The trim removed 6 bases at V and 7 bases at J, leaving 8 bases unmatched. The CDR3 sequence: CASSLGTGDGGYTF. CDR3 nucleotides: TGTGCCAGCTCCCTAGGGACAGGGGATGGTGGCTACACCTTC.